A single sample gave rise to the 14 T cell receptor beta chains below, sequenced in a study of blood T cell repertoires in COVID-19. The table came from immunoSEQ multiplex PCR; TCRdb's copy has only in-frame clones and leaves some out. This sample has 310,000 or so clones, with about 90% found just once. Material for sequencing was PBMCs or T cells enriched from blood (not recorded which). These TCRs come from a woman between 18 and 29 years old with acute COVID-19.

This chain links TRBV7-2 with TRBJ2-1, with TRBD2 identical over 11 bases. The V segment lost 1 base and the J segment 6 bases; nucleotides outside the gene matches: 14. Germline V gene lookup returns CDR1 SGHTA and CDR2 FQGNSA. CDR3 length: 19 amino acids. CDR3 loop: CASSLVGVIAGGVGNEQFF. As DNA, the CDR3 is TGTGCCAGCAGCTTAGTAGGGGTGATAGCGGGAGGGGTGGGCAATGAGCAGTTCTTC.

CDR3 nucleotide sequence: TGTGCCAGCAGCCCCCCAGCTAGCGGGAGAGGCTCCTACGAGCAGTACTTC. Its translation: CASSPPASGRGSYEQYF. V gene TRBV6-2 or TRBV6-3 combines with J gene TRBJ2-7; 10 nucleotides match TRBD2. Germline CDR1 reads MNHEY; CDR2 reads SVGEGT. The CDR3 contains 17 residues. The ends lost 6 bases at V and 0 bases at J; junction bases unmatched: 11.

The chain couples TRBV18 to TRBJ1-6; 9 nucleotides align to TRBD1. There are 18 residues in the CDR3. With V trimmed by 2 bases and J by 9 bases, 14 bases remained unmatched. Germline V gene lookup returns CDR1 KGHSH and CDR2 LQKENI. CDR3 nucleotides: TGTGCCAGCTCACCATTAACAACTACAGGGGGCTCTGGTTCACCCCTCCACTTT. It is translated as CASSPLTTTGGSGSPLHF.

The chain is built from TRBV18 and TRBJ2-1; 13 bases map to TRBD2. Unmatched junction bases numbered 9, after V lost 3 bases and J lost 7 bases. CDR1 and CDR2 from the germline V gene are KGHSH and LQKENI. CDR3 length equals 17 residues. The DNA of the CDR3 is TGTGCCAGCTCACCGCGGACTAGCGGGAGCTTAAGGAATGAGCAGTTCTTC. This translates into CASSPRTSGSLRNEQFF.

The chain carries TRBV14 and TRBJ2-1, with TRBD2 identical over 11 bases. Germline V gene lookup returns CDR1 SGHDN and CDR2 FVKESK. The CDR3 has 16 residues. V lost 4 bases to trimming and J lost 4 bases; unmatched junction nucleotides: 6. CDR3 bases: TGTGCCAGCAGCCGGGCTAGGACTAGCGGGTACAATGAGCAGTTCTTC. Translated: CASSRARTSGYNEQFF.

J is TRBJ2-3 and V is TRBV23-1, with 7 bases fitting TRBD1. TRBV23-1 counts as an open reading frame of uncertain function. V lost 6 bases to trimming and J lost 3 bases; unmatched junction nucleotides: 6. This CDR3 has 14 residues. CDR3 bases: TGCGCCAGCAGCCGAGACAGGGTTACAGATACGCAGTATTTT. The encoded protein is CASSRDRVTDTQYF.

V is TRBV15 and J is TRBJ2-1; TRBD2 agrees at 8 bases. The CDR3 length is 16 residues. The germline CDR1 and CDR2 sequences are LNHNV and YYDKDF (reference sequence). V gave up 2 bases and J gave up 4 bases; unmatched junction bases: 7. The CDR3 DNA sequence: TGTGCCACCAGCAGACAAACTAGCGGAATTTACAATGAGCAGTTCTTC. Translation: CATSRQTSGIYNEQFF.

The rearrangement uses TRBV5-1 and TRBJ2-1; 7 bases map to TRBD2. J gave up 6 bases and V 0 bases, and 6 bases lay outside the gene matches. The germline V gene has CDR1 SGHRS and CDR2 YFSETQ. This CDR3 spans 15 amino acids. CDR3 region: CASSLGTRVSNEQFF. As DNA, the CDR3 is TGCGCCAGCAGCTTGGGGACTAGGGTAAGCAATGAGCAGTTCTTC.

This clone was recorded once. The rearrangement uses TRBV7-8 and TRBJ1-2, with 9 bases identical to TRBD1. J was trimmed by 5 bases and V by 5 bases; bases with no gene match: 6. Germline-derived CDR1 and CDR2 are SGHVS and FQNEAQ. This CDR3 is built from 14 residues. CDR3 in amino acids: CASSPDRGIYGYTF. The CDR3 bases are TGTGCCAGCAGCCCGGACAGGGGTATATATGGCTACACCTTC.

The chain employs TRBV5-1 and TRBJ2-7; TRBD2 agrees at 8 bases. This CDR3 is 14 amino acids long. V shed 3 bases and J 2 bases; nucleotides not matched to a gene: 4. CDR1 and CDR2 (germline): SGHRS, YFSETQ. The CDR3 DNA reads TGCGCCAGCAGCTACCGGGGGGGACCCTACGAGCAGTACTTC. As protein: CASSYRGGPYEQYF.

The genes are TRBV27 and TRBJ2-1; TRBD1 matches 7 bases. With V trimmed by 5 bases and J by 2 bases, 9 bases remained unmatched. The CDR3 consists of 16 residues. Germline CDR1 reads MNHEY; CDR2 reads SMNVEV (reference sequence). CDR3 in amino acids: CASSPQPGQAYNEQFF. The CDR3 coding sequence is TGTGCCAGCAGTCCTCAACCTGGACAGGCCTACAATGAGCAGTTCTTC.

The J gene is TRBJ2-1, the V gene TRBV3-1 (or the pseudogene TRBV3-2), with 8 bases identical to TRBD2. J lost 8 bases, V lost 5 bases, and 17 bases had no gene match. Germline V CDR1 and CDR2: LGHDT, YNNKEL (reference sequence). This CDR3 comprises 17 residues. In DNA form, the CDR3 reads TGTGCCAGCAGCTCAAAGCTTGTAGCGGGAAGGAGCCATGAGCAGTTCTTC. Its translation: CASSSKLVAGRSHEQFF.

For this clone: The junction departs from the called germline gene at one end, perhaps through a read error. This chain links TRBV7-7 with TRBJ2-2, with D possibly being TRBD1 (6 bases). The CDR3 is made up of 15 amino acids. Per the germline V gene, CDR1 is SSHAT and CDR2 is FNYEAQ (reference sequence). CDR3 coding DNA: TGTGCTAGCAGCTCGGCTCCCAGGGGCACCGGGGAGCTGTTTTTT. It codes for CASSSAPRGTGELFF.

J is TRBJ2-7 and V is TRBV7-2, with D maybe TRBD2 (7 bases). The V and J ends lost 0 bases and 0 bases respectively, with 12 bases between them. Germline V gene sequence: CDR1 SGHTA, CDR2 FQGNSA. The CDR3 consists of 16 residues. As DNA, the CDR3 is TGTGCCAGCAGCTTAGCGGGAGGGGGGACCTCCTACGAGCAGTACTTC. It yields the protein CASSLAGGGTSYEQYF.